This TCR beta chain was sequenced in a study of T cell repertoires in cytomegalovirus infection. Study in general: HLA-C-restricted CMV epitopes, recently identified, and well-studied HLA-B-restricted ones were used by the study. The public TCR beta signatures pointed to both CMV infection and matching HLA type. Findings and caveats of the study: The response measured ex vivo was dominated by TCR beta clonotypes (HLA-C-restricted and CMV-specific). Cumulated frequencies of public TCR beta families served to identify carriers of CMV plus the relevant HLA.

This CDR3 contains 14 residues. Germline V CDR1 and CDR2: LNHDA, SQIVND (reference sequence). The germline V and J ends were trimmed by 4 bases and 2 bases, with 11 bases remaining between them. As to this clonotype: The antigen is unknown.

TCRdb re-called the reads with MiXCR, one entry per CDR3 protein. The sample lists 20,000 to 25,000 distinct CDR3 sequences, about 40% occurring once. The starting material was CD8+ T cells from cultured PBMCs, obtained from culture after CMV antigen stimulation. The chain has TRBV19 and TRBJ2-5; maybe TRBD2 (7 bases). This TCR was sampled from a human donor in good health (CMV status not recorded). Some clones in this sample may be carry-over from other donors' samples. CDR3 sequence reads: CASSRGGGQETQYF. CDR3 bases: TGTGCCAGTAGTAGAGGGGGGGGTCAAGAGACCCAGTACTTC.